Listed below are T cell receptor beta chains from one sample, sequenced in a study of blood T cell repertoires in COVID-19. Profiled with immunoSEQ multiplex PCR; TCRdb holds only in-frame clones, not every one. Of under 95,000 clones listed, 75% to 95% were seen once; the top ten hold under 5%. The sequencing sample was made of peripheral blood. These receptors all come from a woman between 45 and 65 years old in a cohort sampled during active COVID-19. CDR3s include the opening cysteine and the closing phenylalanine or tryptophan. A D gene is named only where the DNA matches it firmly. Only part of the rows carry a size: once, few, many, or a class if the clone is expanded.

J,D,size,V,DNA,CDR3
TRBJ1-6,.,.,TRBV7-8,TGTGCCAGCAGCTTAGACCGGGGAGGATCACCCCTCCACTTT,CASSLDRGGSPLHF
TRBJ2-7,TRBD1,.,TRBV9,TGTGCCAGCAGCGCGGGACAGGGAACCTACGAGCAGTACTTC,CASSAGQGTYEQYF
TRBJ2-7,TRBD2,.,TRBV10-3,TGTGCCATCGACTCGGGACTAGCGGGAGCCTACGAGCAGTACTTC,CAIDSGLAGAYEQYF
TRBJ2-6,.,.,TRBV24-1,TGTGCCACCAGTGATTATACAGGGTTCGGGGCCAACGTCCTGACTTTC,CATSDYTGFGANVLTF
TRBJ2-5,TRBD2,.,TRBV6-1,TGTGCCAGCAGTGACGAACTAGCGGGGGGTAAAGAGACCCAGTACTTC,CASSDELAGGKETQYF
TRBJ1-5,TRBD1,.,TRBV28,TGTGCCAGCAGTCTGACAGGGGCTGGTCAGCCCCAGCATTTT,CASSLTGAGQPQHF
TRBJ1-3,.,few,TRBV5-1,TGCGCCAGCAGCTTGGCAGCTGGAAACACCATATATTTT,CASSLAAGNTIYF
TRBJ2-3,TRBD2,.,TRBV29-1,TGCAGCGGATCAGCCGCTAGCGGGGTTAGAGATACGCAGTATTTT,CSGSAASGVRDTQYF
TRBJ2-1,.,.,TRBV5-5,TGTGCCAGCAGCTTGGCCTTTTTTAGTTACAATGAGCAGTTCTTC,CASSLAFFSYNEQFF
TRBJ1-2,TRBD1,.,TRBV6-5,TGTGCCAGCAGTTATGGACAGGGAACCTATGGCTACACCTTC,CASSYGQGTYGYTF
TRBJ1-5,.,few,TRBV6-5,TGTGCCAGCAGGACTTTCGGGGGGAACAATCAGCCCCAGCATTTT,CASRTFGGNNQPQHF
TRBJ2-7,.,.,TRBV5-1,TGCGCCAGCAGCCAAACGACAGGTTCCTACGAGCAGTACTTC,CASSQTTGSYEQYF
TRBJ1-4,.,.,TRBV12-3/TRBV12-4,TGTGCCAGCAGTTTTTCAAATGAAAAACTGTTTTTT,CASSFSNEKLFF
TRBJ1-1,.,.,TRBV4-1,TGCGCCAGCAGCCTCAGGGGTCCCACTGAAGCTTTCTTT,CASSLRGPTEAFF
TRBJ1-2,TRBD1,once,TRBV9,TGTGCCAGCAGCCAGGACAGGGAAGTCGACTATGGCTACACCTTC,CASSQDREVDYGYTF
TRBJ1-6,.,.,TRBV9,TGTGCCAGCAGCGTAGATAACAGTAATTCACCCCTCCACTTT,CASSVDNSNSPLHF
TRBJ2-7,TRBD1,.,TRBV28,TGTGCCAGCAGTGTCCTCGGGACAGGGAGATCCTACGAGCAGTACTTC,CASSVLGTGRSYEQYF
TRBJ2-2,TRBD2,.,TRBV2,TGTGCCAGCAGTCGAGGACTACTAGCGGGAGCCTCTGGGGAGCTGTTTTTT,CASSRGLLAGASGELFF
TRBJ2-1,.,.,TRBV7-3,TGTGCCAGCAGCTTGGGGCAGGCAGGTGAGCAGTTCTTC,CASSLGQAGEQFF
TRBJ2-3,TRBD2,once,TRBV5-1,TGCGCCAGCAGCCGGAATAGCGCTAGCGGGGCCCCCACAGATACGCAGTATTTT,CASSRNSASGAPTDTQYF
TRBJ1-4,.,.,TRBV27,TGTGCCAGCAGTTTTTTCCGCTCTCCAGGACTAGATAATGAAAAACTGTTTTTT,CASSFFRSPGLDNEKLFF
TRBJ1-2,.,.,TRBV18,TGTGCCAGCTCACCACCTACTACGTCGGGGGTATATGGCTACACCTTC,CASSPPTTSGVYGYTF
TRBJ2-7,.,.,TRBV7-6,TGTGCCAGCAGCCCGACTCCCCCGCGGGCACAATCCTACGAGCAGTACTTC,CASSPTPPRAQSYEQYF
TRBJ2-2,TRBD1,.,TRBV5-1,TGCGCCAGCAGCCCGGGACAGATCACCGGGGAGCTGTTTTTT,CASSPGQITGELFF
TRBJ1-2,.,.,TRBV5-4,TGTGCCAGCAGCCCCCCCAGCGGGGGGCAGGGAATCTATGGCTACACCTTC,CASSPPSGGQGIYGYTF
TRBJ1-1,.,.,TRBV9,TGTGCCAGCAGCACACAGGGTAAAGGGACTGAAGCTTTCTTT,CASSTQGKGTEAFF
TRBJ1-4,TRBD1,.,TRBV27,TGTGCCAGCAGTTCAGGGACAGGGGGCACTGAAAAACTGTTTTTT,CASSSGTGGTEKLFF
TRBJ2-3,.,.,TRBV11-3,TGTGCCAGCAGCCAGGGGGTGGGGGGATCTGCAGATACGCAGTATTTT,CASSQGVGGSADTQYF
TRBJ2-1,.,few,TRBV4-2,TGTGCCAGCAAAGAGGGGCGGGGATACAATGAGCAGTTCTTC,CASKEGRGYNEQFF
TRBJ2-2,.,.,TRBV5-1,TGCGCCAGCAGCCTTTCGCCGCTAGCGAACACCGGGGAGCTGTTTTTT,CASSLSPLANTGELFF
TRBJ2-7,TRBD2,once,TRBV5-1,TGCGCCAGCAGAATAGCGGGAGGCTTCTCCTACGAGCAGTACTTC,CASRIAGGFSYEQYF
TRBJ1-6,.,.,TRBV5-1,TGCGCCAGCGGTAAAGGGGATAGCTCCTATAATTCACCCCTCCACTTT,CASGKGDSSYNSPLHF
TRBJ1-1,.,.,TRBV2,TGTGCCAGCAGAAATCAGAGGGCTGGTGAAGCTTTCTTT,CASRNQRAGEAFF